These 21 T cell receptor beta chains share one sample of origin, sequenced in a study of T cell responses to AZD1222 COVID-19 vaccine. Generated by immunoSEQ multiplex PCR, the TCRdb table keeps only in-frame clones and is missing some. The sample has about 59,000 clones, roughly 84% seen once; the top ten hold around 7.8%. Here the sequenced sample was peripheral blood, taken on day 0 of AZD1222 vaccination. These receptor sequences come from an adult in good health.

The rearrangement links TRBV30 to TRBJ2-1, with TRBD2 as a possible D gene (5 bases). The length of the CDR3 is 12 residues. Per germline, CDR1 GTSNPN and CDR2 SVGIG (reference sequence). V lost 8 bases, J lost 6 bases, and 14 bases lay in between. The CDR3 bases are TGTGCCGGCCGGGAATACGGCAATGAGCAGTTCTTC. It specifies CAGREYGNEQFF.

This chain links TRBV28 with TRBJ1-6, with TRBD1 matching over 10 bases. Trimming at V came to 2 bases and at J to 8 bases, leaving 9 bases not matched to a gene. Germline V gives CDR1 MDHEN, CDR2 SYDVKM. The CDR3 length is 17 residues. The CDR3 DNA is TGTGCCAGCAGTTTACCCCTGACAGGGGGCGAGGATTCACCCCTCCACTTT. Translated: CASSLPLTGGEDSPLHF.

This rearrangement joins TRBV4-3 to TRBJ1-5; 10 bases are a match to TRBD1. This CDR3 has 16 amino acids. Per germline, CDR1 LGHNA and CDR2 YSLEER. The ends lost 4 bases at V and 5 bases at J; junction bases unmatched: 8. The CDR3 DNA follows: TGCGCCAGCAGCCGCCTATTCGGGACAGGGGATCAGCCCCAGCATTTT. Encoded protein: CASSRLFGTGDQPQHF.

This clone appeared a single time. The chain carries TRBV14 and TRBJ2-1; D not certain. Germline CDR1 reads SGHDN; CDR2 reads FVKESK. V lost 4 bases to trimming and J lost 2 bases, with 12 bases between them. The CDR3 spans 15 residues. The CDR3 sequence: CASSLLIAPYNEQFF. The DNA for the CDR3 is TGTGCCAGCAGCCTATTGATAGCCCCCTACAATGAGCAGTTCTTC.

The V call is TRBV7-2, the J call TRBJ2-1; D ambiguous. The CDR3 has 14 residues. Per the germline V gene, CDR1 is SGHTA and CDR2 is FQGNSA. Trimming took 3 bases from V and 3 from J, leaving 9 bases between them. CDR3 protein: CASSFTPYYNEQFF. The DNA for the CDR3 is TGTGCCAGCAGCTTTACACCATACTACAATGAGCAGTTCTTC.

The chain has TRBV29-1 and TRBJ1-2; 10 bases match TRBD1. The V gene's germline CDR1 is SQVTM and CDR2 ANQGSEA. The CDR3 sequence is 13 residues long. Trimming at V came to 6 bases and at J to 7 bases, leaving 8 bases not matched to a gene. The CDR3 here is CSVTGTGERGYTF. The CDR3 bases are TGCAGCGTCACCGGGACAGGGGAGCGTGGCTACACCTTC.

V gene TRBV7-6 combines with J gene TRBJ1-6, with D unclear. The ends were cut back, 6 bases at V and 0 bases at J, with 6 bases in the middle. CDR3 length equals 14 residues. Per germline, CDR1 SGHVS and CDR2 FNYEAQ. The CDR3 loop is CASSASSYNSPLHF. The CDR3, as DNA: TGTGCCAGCAGTGCGAGCTCCTATAATTCACCCCTCCACTTT. The full variable domain, rest sourced from reference TRBV7-6 and TRBJ1-6, is GAGVSQSPRYKVTKRGQDVALRCDPISGHVSLYWYRQALGQGPEFLTYFNYEAQQDKSGLPNDRFSAERPEGSISTLTIQRTEQRDSAMYRCASSASSYNSPLHFGNGTRLTVT.

The CDR3 reads CAVTGTDLYGYTF. Written as DNA, the CDR3 is TGTGCCGTAACCGGGACAGATCTCTATGGCTACACCTTC. The genes are TRBV10-3 and TRBJ1-2, with 7 positions matching TRBD1. The CDR3 is 13 residues long. The germline gives CDR1 ENHRY, CDR2 SYGVKD. Trimming at V came to 11 bases and at J to 4 bases, leaving 10 bases not matched to a gene.

The V gene is TRBV3-1 (or the pseudogene TRBV3-2), the J gene TRBJ2-1; weak D call: TRBD2 (7 bases). The CDR3 contains 15 residues. The V and J ends lost 0 bases and 8 bases respectively, with 14 bases between them. The germline V gene has CDR1 LGHDT and CDR2 YNNKEL (reference sequence). This chain's CDR3 is CASSQDRRGLDEQFF. CDR3 sequence (DNA): TGTGCCAGCAGCCAAGATCGGCGGGGGCTAGATGAGCAGTTCTTC.

This rearrangement joins TRBV30 to TRBJ1-3; D not resolved. The V and J ends lost 7 bases and 0 bases respectively, with 13 bases between them. This CDR3 has 14 residues. Germline V gives CDR1 GTSNPN, CDR2 SVGIG (reference sequence). CDR3 in amino acids: CASRRIHSGNTIYF. The CDR3 DNA reads as TGTGCCTCCCGACGGATCCACTCTGGAAACACCATATATTTT. The complete variable domain, with remaining parts taken from reference TRBV30 and TRBJ1-3, reads SQTIHQWPATLVQPVGSPLSLECTVEGTSNPNLYWYRQAAGRGLQLLFYSVGIGQISSEVPQNLSASRPQDRQFILSSKKLLLSDSGFYLCASRRIHSGNTIYFGEGSWLTVV.

The chain combines TRBV2 with TRBJ2-5; 7 bases fit TRBD1. The ends lost 6 bases at V and 4 bases at J; junction bases unmatched: 8. Germline CDR1 SNHLY, CDR2 FYNNEI. The CDR3 is 14 amino acids. Written as DNA, the CDR3 is TGTGCCAGCAGGGGATATACAGGGGTAGAGACCCAGTACTTC. It specifies CASRGYTGVETQYF.

V usage is TRBV28 and J usage is TRBJ2-1; 12 bases align to TRBD2. CDR1 is MDHEN and CDR2 is SYDVKM in the germline V gene. V lost 3 bases to trimming and J lost 9 bases; unmatched junction nucleotides: 3. This CDR3 contains 14 residues. The CDR3 DNA sequence: TGTGCCAGCAGTTTGTGGGGACTAGCGGGTGAGCAGTTCTTC. Residues: CASSLWGLAGEQFF.

This clone was counted between two and nine times. The DNA of the CDR3 is TGTGCCAGCAGTCCCGGGACAGCGAACACTGAAGCTTTCTTT. Its translation: CASSPGTANTEAFF. The chain recombines TRBV6-1 with TRBJ1-1; 7 bases align to TRBD1. V was pared by 5 bases and J by 1 base, with 4 bases of the junction left unmatched. Germline-derived CDR1 and CDR2 are MNHNS and SASEGT. The CDR3 extends over 14 amino acids.

This clone has more than one count but fewer than ten. V and J are TRBV7-2 and TRBJ1-6, with 10 positions matching TRBD1. The CDR3 has 14 amino acids. J gave up 10 bases and V 5 bases, and 5 bases lay outside the gene matches. The germline V gene has CDR1 SGHTA and CDR2 FQGNSA. The CDR3 loop reads CASSPGQGLSPLHF. In nucleotides, the CDR3 is TGTGCCAGCAGCCCGGGACAGGGGTTATCACCCCTCCACTTT.

The chain recombines TRBV7-2 with TRBJ1-5; no clear D gene. The CDR3 covers 13 residues. Between the trimmed V and J ends, which lost 2 bases and 6 bases, there was a span of 8 bases. Germline V gene data show CDR1 as SGHTA and CDR2 as FQGNSA. The CDR3 loop reads CASSLQTVQPQHF. The CDR3 region has the DNA TGTGCCAGCAGCTTACAGACGGTTCAGCCCCAGCATTTT.

A single count supports this clone. This sequence joins TRBV4-3 and TRBJ2-7, with D unresolved. Germline values: CDR1 LGHNA, CDR2 YSLEER. V was pared by 0 bases and J by 7 bases, with 13 bases between. CDR3 length equals 14 residues. The CDR3 loop reads CASSQDIFFREQYF. The CDR3 nucleotides read TGCGCCAGCAGCCAAGATATATTTTTTCGGGAGCAGTACTTC.

This chain joins TRBV9 and TRBJ2-3, with 10 positions matching TRBD2. This CDR3 has 16 amino acids. Germline V gene sequence: CDR1 SGDLS, CDR2 YYNGEE. The J segment lost 2 bases and the V segment lost 0 bases, leaving 3 bases of the junction unmatched. In nucleotides, the CDR3 is TGTGCCAGCAGCGTAGCTCTAGCGGGGGTCACAGATACGCAGTATTTT. The encoded protein is CASSVALAGVTDTQYF. The entire variable domain, with the rest obtained from reference TRBV9 and TRBJ2-3, is as follows: DSGVTQTPKHLITATGQRVTLRCSPRSGDLSVYWYQQSLDQGLQFLIQYYNGEERAKGNILERFSAQQFPDLHSELNLSSLELGDSALYFCASSVALAGVTDTQYFGPGTRLTVL.

The rearrangement uses TRBV30 and TRBJ2-5; possibly TRBD1 for D (5 bases). The V gene lost 0 bases and the J gene lost 5 bases, with 13 bases spanning the gap. Germline CDR1 is GTSNPN and CDR2 is SVGIG (reference sequence). The CDR3 has 14 residues. CDR3 sequence: CAWSVGQGSETQYF. The CDR3 nucleotides read TGTGCCTGGAGTGTAGGTCAGGGATCGGAGACCCAGTACTTC.

The rearrangement links TRBV29-1 to TRBJ2-2; 9 nucleotides agree with TRBD1. Germline lookup yields CDR1 SQVTM and CDR2 ANQGSEA. Trimming took 6 bases from V and 6 from J; bases not matched to a gene: 17. This CDR3 is 17 amino acids long. This CDR3 reads CSVQSSLQGAGSGELFF. CDR3 nucleotide sequence: TGCAGCGTCCAATCGAGTTTACAGGGGGCCGGCTCCGGGGAGCTGTTTTTT.

The rearrangement joins TRBV9 to TRBJ1-5; a possible D gene is TRBD1 (6 bases). The ends were cut back, 3 bases at V and 6 bases at J, with 10 bases in the middle. The germline V gene has CDR1 SGDLS and CDR2 YYNGEE. The CDR3 totals 13 residues. In DNA form, the CDR3 reads TGTGCCAGCAGCGCAGGGGTGGGTCAGCCCCAGCATTTT. Translating gives CASSAGVGQPQHF.

The CDR3 DNA reads TGTGCCAGCAGCTTATCGAGGTTACGGGAAAAACTGTTTTTT. Amino acids: CASSLSRLREKLFF. The chain carries TRBV7-9 and TRBJ1-4; D is ambiguous. The germline V gene encodes CDR1 SEHNR and CDR2 FQNEAQ (reference sequence). The CDR3 has 14 residues. V shed 2 bases and J shed 8 bases, with 12 bases lying between them.